Below, one T cell receptor beta chain is given with its context. Its matching antigen is unknown. This specimen belongs to a study of cytomegalovirus exposure and HLA in healthy donors. Study-wide findings and caveats: Three chains linked to CMV were shown in vitro to be specific for CMV antigens. Researchers catalogued around 150 TCR beta chains as cytomegalovirus-associated.

Germline assignment: CDR1 SEHNR and CDR2 FQNEAQ (reference sequence). Deletions cut 1 base from V and 1 base from J, with 8 bases between. CDR3 length equals 14 residues. Sequencing was performed with immunoSEQ multiplex PCR; in TCRdb, only in-frame clones are kept and a portion is missing. The repertoire holds 150,000 to 200,000 clones, with about nine tenths as singletons. The V call is TRBV7-9, the J call TRBJ2-7; D remains ambiguous. The TCR sequence derives from a woman aged 25 to 39 in good health and CMV-seronegative. Material for sequencing was PBMCs. This CDR3 is CASSLEAKSYEQYF. CDR3 DNA: TGTGCCAGCAGCTTAGAAGCAAAATCCTACGAGCAGTACTTC.